The clone carrying this T cell receptor (beta chain) was seen repeatedly, ten times or more. V was clipped by 0 bases and J by 5 bases; unmatched bases: 7. Germline CDR1 reads SGHRS; CDR2 reads YFSETQ. CDR3 length equals 15 residues. This sample's TCRbeta library carried unique molecular identifier barcodes. TCRdb re-derived calls from the PCR reads in MiXCR, one entry per CDR3 protein. The sample contains a few hundred thousand distinct CDR3 sequences, about a tenth of which appear only once. This specimen belongs to a study of T-cell reconstitution after alpha-beta-depleted transplantation in children.

The sequenced sample was PBMCs from the stem cell graft donor, obtained from the stem cell graft. The genes are TRBV5-1 and TRBJ1-1; 7 bases line up with TRBD1. The origin of this receptor is a human donor who donated a stem cell graft to a child with acute lymphoblastic leukemia. The CDR3, as DNA: TGCGCCAGCAGCTTGGCCGTGACAGGGTTGACTGAAGCTTTCTTT. Its protein product is CASSLAVTGLTEAFF.